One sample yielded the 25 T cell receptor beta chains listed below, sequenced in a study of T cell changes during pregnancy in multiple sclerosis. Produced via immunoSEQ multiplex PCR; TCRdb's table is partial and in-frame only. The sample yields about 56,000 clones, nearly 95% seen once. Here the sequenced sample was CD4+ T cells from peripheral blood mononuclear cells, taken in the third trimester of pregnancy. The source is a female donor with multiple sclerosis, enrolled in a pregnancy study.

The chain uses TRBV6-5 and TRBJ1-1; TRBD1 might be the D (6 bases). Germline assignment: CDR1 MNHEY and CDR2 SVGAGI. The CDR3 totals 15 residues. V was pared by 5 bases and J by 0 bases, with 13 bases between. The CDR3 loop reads CASSRPGTLNTEAFF. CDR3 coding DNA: TGTGCCAGCAGTCGTCCCGGGACACTGAACACTGAAGCTTTCTTT.

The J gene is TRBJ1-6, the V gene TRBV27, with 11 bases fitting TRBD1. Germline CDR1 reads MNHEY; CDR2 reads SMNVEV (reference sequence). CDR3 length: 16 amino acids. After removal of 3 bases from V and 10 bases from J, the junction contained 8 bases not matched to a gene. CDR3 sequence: CASSFRGGQGESPLHF. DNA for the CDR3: TGTGCCAGCAGTTTTAGAGGGGGACAGGGGGAATCACCCCTCCACTTT.

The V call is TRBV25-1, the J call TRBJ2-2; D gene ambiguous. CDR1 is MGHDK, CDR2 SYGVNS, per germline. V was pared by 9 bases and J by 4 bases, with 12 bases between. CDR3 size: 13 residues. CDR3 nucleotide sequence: TGTGCCAGTTCTCCAGGATCCACCGGGGAGCTGTTTTTT. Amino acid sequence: CASSPGSTGELFF.

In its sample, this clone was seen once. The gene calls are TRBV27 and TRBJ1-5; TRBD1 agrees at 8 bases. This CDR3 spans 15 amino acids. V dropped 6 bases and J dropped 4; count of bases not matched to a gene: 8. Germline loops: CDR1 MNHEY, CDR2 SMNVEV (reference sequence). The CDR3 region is CASSPGQGRNQPQHF. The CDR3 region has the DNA TGTGCCAGCAGCCCCGGACAGGGAAGGAATCAGCCCCAGCATTTT.

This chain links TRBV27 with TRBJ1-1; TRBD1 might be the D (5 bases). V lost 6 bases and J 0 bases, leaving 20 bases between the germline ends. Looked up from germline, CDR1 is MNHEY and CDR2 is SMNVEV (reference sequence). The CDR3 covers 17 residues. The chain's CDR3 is CASSPGWGVTMNTEAFF. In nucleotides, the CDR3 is TGTGCCAGCAGCCCAGGGTGGGGGGTCACAATGAACACTGAAGCTTTCTTT.

CDR3 coding DNA: TGTGCCAGTAGTATAGGGCTGGGGGCTGGCTACACCTTC. Amino acids: CASSIGLGAGYTF. This chain joins TRBV19 and TRBJ1-2, with D possibly being TRBD1 (6 bases). Trimming cost V 1 base and J 7 bases, with 10 bases left between them. CDR3 length: 13 residues. CDR1 and CDR2 (germline): LNHDA, SQIVND (reference sequence).

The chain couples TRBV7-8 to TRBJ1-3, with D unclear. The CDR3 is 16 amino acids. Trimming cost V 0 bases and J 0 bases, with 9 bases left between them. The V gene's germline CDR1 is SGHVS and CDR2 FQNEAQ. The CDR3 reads CASSLASHLSGNTIYF. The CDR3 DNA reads TGTGCCAGCAGCTTAGCGAGCCACCTCTCTGGAAACACCATATATTTT. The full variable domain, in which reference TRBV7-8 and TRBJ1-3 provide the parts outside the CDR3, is GAGVSQSPRYKVAKRGQDVALRCDPISGHVSLFWYQQALGQGPEFLTYFQNEAQLDKSGLPSDRFFAERPEGSVSTLKIQRTQQEDSAVYLCASSLASHLSGNTIYFGEGSWLTVV.

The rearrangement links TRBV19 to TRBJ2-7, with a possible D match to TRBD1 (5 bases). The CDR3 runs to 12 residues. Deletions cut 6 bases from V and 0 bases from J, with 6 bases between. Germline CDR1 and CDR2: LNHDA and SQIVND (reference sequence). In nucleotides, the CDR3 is TGTGCCAGTAGGGGGCCCTCCTACGAGCAGTACTTC. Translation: CASRGPSYEQYF.

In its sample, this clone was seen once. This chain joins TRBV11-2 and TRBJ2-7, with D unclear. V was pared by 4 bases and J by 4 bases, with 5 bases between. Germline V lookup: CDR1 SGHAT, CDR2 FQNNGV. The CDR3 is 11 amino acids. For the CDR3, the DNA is TGTGCCAGCAGCTCCCATTACGAGCAGTACTTC. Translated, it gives CASSSHYEQYF.

CDR3 nucleotides: TGTGCCAGCAGCCCTCGGGACAGATCAACTGAATCACCCCTCCACTTT. It encodes CASSPRDRSTESPLHF. The chain is built from TRBV9 and TRBJ1-6; 7 bases agree with TRBD1. V trimming: 4 bases; J trimming: 10 bases; junction bases outside the gene matches: 14. CDR3 size: 16 residues. Germline assignment: CDR1 SGDLS and CDR2 YYNGEE.

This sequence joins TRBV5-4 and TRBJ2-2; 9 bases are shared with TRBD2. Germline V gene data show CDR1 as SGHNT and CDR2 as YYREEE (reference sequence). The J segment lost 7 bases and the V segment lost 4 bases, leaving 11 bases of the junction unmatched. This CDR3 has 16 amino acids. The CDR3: CASSTGERGVYGELFF. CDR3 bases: TGTGCCAGCAGCACGGGGGAGCGGGGGGTTTACGGGGAGCTGTTTTTT. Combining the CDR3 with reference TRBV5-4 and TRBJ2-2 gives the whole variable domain ETGVTQSPTHLIKTRGQQVTLRCSSQSGHNTVSWYQQALGQGPQFIFQYYREEENGRGNFPPRFSGLQFPNYSSELNVNALELDDSALYLCASSTGERGVYGELFFGEGSRLTVL.

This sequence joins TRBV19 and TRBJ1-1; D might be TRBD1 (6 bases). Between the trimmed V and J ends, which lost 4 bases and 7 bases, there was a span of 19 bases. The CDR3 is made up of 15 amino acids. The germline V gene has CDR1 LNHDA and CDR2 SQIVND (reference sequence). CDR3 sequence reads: CASSTEMTGPSEAFF. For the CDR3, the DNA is TGTGCCAGTAGTACCGAGATGACAGGACCGAGTGAAGCTTTCTTT.

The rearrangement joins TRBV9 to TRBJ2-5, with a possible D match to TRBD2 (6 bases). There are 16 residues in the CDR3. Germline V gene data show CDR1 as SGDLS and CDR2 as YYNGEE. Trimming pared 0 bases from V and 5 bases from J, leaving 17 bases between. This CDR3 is CASSVEGLLLGETQYF. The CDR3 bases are TGTGCCAGCAGCGTAGAGGGACTCCTCCTCGGGGAGACCCAGTACTTC.

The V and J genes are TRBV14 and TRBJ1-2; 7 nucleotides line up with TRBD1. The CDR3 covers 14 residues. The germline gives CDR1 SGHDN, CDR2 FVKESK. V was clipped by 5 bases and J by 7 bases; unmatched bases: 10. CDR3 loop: CASSKLTGDGGYTF. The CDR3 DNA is TGTGCCAGCAGCAAACTTACAGGGGACGGTGGCTACACCTTC.

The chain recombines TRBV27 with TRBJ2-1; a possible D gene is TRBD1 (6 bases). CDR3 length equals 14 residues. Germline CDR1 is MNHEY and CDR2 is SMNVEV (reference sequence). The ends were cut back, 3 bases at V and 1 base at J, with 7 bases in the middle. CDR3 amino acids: CASSFQGSYNEQFF. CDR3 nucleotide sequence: TGTGCCAGCAGTTTTCAGGGGTCCTACAATGAGCAGTTCTTC.

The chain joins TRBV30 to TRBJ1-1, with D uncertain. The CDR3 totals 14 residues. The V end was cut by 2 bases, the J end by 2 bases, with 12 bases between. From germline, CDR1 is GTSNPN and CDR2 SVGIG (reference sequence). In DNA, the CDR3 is TGTGCCTGGAGTCCGGACGGGGTTAACACTGAAGCTTTCTTT. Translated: CAWSPDGVNTEAFF.

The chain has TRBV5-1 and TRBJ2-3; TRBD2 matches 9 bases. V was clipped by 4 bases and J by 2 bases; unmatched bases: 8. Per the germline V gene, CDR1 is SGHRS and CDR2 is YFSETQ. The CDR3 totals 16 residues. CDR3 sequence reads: CASSSATSGFTDTQYF. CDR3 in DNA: TGCGCCAGCAGCAGCGCGACTAGCGGATTCACAGATACGCAGTATTTT. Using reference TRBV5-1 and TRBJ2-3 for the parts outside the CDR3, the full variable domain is KAGVTQTPRYLIKTRGQQVTLSCSPISGHRSVSWYQQTPGQGLQFLFEYFSETQRNKGNFPGRFSGRQFSNSRSEMNVSTLELGDSALYLCASSSATSGFTDTQYFGPGTRLTVL.

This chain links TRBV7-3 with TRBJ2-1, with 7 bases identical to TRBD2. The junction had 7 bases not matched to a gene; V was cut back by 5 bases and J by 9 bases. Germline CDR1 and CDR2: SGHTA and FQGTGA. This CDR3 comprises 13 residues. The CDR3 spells CASSTTSFGEQFF. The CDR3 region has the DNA TGTGCCAGCAGCACGACTAGCTTCGGTGAGCAGTTCTTC.

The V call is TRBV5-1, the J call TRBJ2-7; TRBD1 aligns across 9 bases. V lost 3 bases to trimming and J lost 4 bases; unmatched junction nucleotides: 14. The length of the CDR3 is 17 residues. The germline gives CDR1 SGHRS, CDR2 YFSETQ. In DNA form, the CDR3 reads TGCGCCAGCAGCTCGTTCGGAGGGACAGGGCCATTTTACGAGCAGTACTTC. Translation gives CASSSFGGTGPFYEQYF.

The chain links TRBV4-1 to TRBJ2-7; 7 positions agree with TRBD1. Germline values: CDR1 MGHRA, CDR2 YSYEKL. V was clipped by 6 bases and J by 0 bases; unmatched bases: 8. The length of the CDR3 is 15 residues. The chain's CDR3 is CASSPTGALSYEQYF. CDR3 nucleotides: TGCGCCAGCAGTCCAACAGGGGCCCTCTCCTACGAGCAGTACTTC.

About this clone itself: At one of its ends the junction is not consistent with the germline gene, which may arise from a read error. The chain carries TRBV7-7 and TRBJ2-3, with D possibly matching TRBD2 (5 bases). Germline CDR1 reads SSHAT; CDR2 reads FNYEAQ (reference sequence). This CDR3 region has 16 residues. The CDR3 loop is CASSLGASNRGDTQYF. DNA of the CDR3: TGTGCTAGCAGCTTAGGAGCGTCCAACCGGGGAGATACGCAGTATTTT. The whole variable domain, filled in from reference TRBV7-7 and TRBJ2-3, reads GAGVSQSPRYKVTKRGQDVTLRCDPISSHATLYWYQQALGQGPEFLTYFNYEAQPDKSGLPSDRFSAERPEGSISTLTIQRTEQRDSAMYRCASSLGASNRGDTQYFGPGTRLTVL.

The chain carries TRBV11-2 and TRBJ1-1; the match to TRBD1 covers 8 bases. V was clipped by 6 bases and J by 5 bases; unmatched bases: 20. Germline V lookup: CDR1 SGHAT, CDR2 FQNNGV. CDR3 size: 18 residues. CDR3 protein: CASRKIRSAQGAGTEAFF. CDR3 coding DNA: TGTGCCAGCAGAAAAATCAGATCGGCCCAGGGGGCGGGGACTGAAGCTTTCTTT.

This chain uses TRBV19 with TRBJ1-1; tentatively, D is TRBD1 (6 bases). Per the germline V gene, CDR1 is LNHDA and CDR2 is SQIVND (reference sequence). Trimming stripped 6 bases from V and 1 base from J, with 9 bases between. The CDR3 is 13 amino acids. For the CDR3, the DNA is TGTGCCAGTAGAGACAGGCCGAACACTGAAGCTTTCTTT. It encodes CASRDRPNTEAFF.

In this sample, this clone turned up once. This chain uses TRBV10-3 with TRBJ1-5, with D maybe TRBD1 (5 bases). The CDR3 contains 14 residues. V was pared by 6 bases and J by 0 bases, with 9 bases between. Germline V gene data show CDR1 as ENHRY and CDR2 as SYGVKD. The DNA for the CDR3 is TGTGCCATCAGCCGACAGCCTAGCAATCAGCCCCAGCATTTT. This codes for CAISRQPSNQPQHF.

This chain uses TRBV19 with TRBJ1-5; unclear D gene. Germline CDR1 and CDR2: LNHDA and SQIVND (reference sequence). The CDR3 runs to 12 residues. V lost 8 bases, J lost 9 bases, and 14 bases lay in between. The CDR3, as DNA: TGTGCCAGTGGGCCCGGTATTTTGCCCCAGCATTTT. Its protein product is CASGPGILPQHF.